These 15 T cell receptor beta chains share one sample of origin, sequenced in a study of cytomegalovirus exposure and HLA in healthy donors. The PCR ran on 60 Vbeta and 13 Jbeta primers. Profiling relied on immunoSEQ multiplex PCR, and the TCRdb table lists in-frame clones only, not all of them. The table includes some 140,000 clones, about three quarters detected once. The sequenced material came from PBMCs. These receptors were obtained from a woman in her forties in good health and CMV-seronegative.

The rearrangement links TRBV14 to TRBJ1-1; possible D gene TRBD1, 5 bases. CDR1 is SGHDN, CDR2 FVKESK, per germline. The CDR3 has 15 residues. V lost 2 bases and J lost 4, with 14 bases in between. CDR3 residues: CASSQQMGGGTEAFF. DNA for the CDR3: TGTGCCAGCAGCCAACAGATGGGGGGAGGCACTGAAGCTTTCTTT.

This chain connects TRBV2 to TRBJ2-1; 9 nucleotides line up with TRBD1. This CDR3 has 13 amino acids. The V segment lost 7 bases and the J segment 8 bases; nucleotides outside the gene matches: 6. Germline V gene sequence: CDR1 SNHLY, CDR2 FYNNEI. In DNA form, the CDR3 reads TGTGCCAGCACACAGGGGGCAGTCGATGAGCAGTTCTTC. Translation gives CASTQGAVDEQFF.

The chain recombines TRBV5-4 with TRBJ1-2; D gene ambiguous. Trimming took off 4 bases at V and 8 bases at J, with 12 bases between the two ends. CDR1 SGHNT and CDR2 YYREEE come from the germline V gene (reference sequence). CDR3 length: 12 amino acids. CDR3 in amino acids: CASSQPARGYTF. CDR3 bases: TGTGCCAGCAGCCAGCCAGCGAGGGGCTACACCTTC.

The V and J genes are TRBV5-1 and TRBJ1-1; perhaps TRBD1 as D (6 bases). Germline values: CDR1 SGHRS, CDR2 YFSETQ. This CDR3 has 16 residues. The germline V and J ends were trimmed by 5 bases and 0 bases, with 17 bases remaining between them. CDR3 region: CASRGGGGRVNTEAFF. The CDR3 DNA sequence: TGCGCCAGCAGGGGGGGAGGGGGAAGGGTGAACACTGAAGCTTTCTTT.

This clone is a singleton in its sample. The gene calls are TRBV11-2 and TRBJ2-7; D gene unclear. Trimming removed 4 bases from V and 3 bases from J, with 4 bases in between. The germline V gene has CDR1 SGHAT and CDR2 FQNNGV. This CDR3 is 11 amino acids long. Written as DNA, the CDR3 is TGTGCCAGCAGCTCCAGCTACGAGCAGTACTTC. This codes for CASSSSYEQYF.

This chain uses TRBV30 with TRBJ1-2; no firm D call. This CDR3 has 12 residues. Trimming took 2 bases from V and 13 from J, leaving 17 bases between them. Germline CDR1 and CDR2: GTSNPN and SVGIG (reference sequence). CDR3 region: CAWSSTLIQITF. In DNA form, the CDR3 reads TGTGCCTGGAGTTCGACGTTGATACAGATCACCTTC.

This clone showed up just once. The V and J genes are TRBV2 and TRBJ1-5, with TRBD1 identical over 7 bases. This CDR3 is 15 amino acids long. With 1 base clipped from V and 4 bases from J, the junction kept 4 bases outside the gene matches. Germline lookup yields CDR1 SNHLY and CDR2 FYNNEI. CDR3 bases: TGTGCCAGCAGTGAAGGACAGGGAAGGAATCAGCCCCAGCATTTT. It is translated as CASSEGQGRNQPQHF.

The chain carries TRBV27 and TRBJ1-1, with D possibly TRBD1 on 5 matching bases. This CDR3 has 18 residues. Trimming removed 6 bases at V and 4 bases at J, with 27 bases between. Germline CDR1 reads MNHEY; CDR2 reads SMNVEV (reference sequence). This CDR3 is CASSRSRDWLEGSTEAFF. In DNA, the CDR3 is TGTGCCAGCAGCCGGAGCCGGGACTGGTTAGAGGGGAGCACTGAAGCTTTCTTT.

The rearrangement uses TRBV29-1 and TRBJ1-1, with 7 bases aligning to TRBD1. Trimming took 8 bases from V and 2 from J; bases not matched to a gene: 8. From germline, CDR1 is SQVTM and CDR2 ANQGSEA. This CDR3 has 13 amino acids. The CDR3 reads CSIRTGSNTEAFF. DNA for the CDR3: TGCAGCATCCGGACAGGCTCTAACACTGAAGCTTTCTTT.

This chain uses TRBV5-1 with TRBJ1-4; 7 nucleotides agree with TRBD1. The CDR3 covers 14 residues. Germline V gives CDR1 SGHRS, CDR2 YFSETQ. Germline trimming cut 2 bases from V and 6 bases from J; bases unmatched to any gene: 4. As DNA, the CDR3 is TGCGCCAGCAGCTTCAGGGGGACGGATGAAAAACTGTTTTTT. It yields the protein CASSFRGTDEKLFF.

The genes are TRBV6-1 and TRBJ1-1; D is possibly TRBD1 (5 bases). Per the germline V gene, CDR1 is MNHNS and CDR2 is SASEGT. CDR3 size: 13 residues. V was trimmed by 8 bases and J by 1 base, leaving 11 bases between them. CDR3 nucleotides: TGTGCCAGCGGAGGGACTGGGAACACTGAAGCTTTCTTT. Its translation is CASGGTGNTEAFF.

This sequence joins TRBV6-6 and TRBJ1-5, with D tentatively TRBD1 (6 bases). CDR3 length: 15 amino acids. The V gene's germline CDR1 is MNHNY and CDR2 SVGAGI (reference sequence). V lost 5 bases and J 3 bases, leaving 14 bases between the germline ends. CDR3 in DNA: TGTGCCAGCAGTGGACAGACAGAGTTCAATCAGCCCCAGCATTTT. Translated: CASSGQTEFNQPQHF.

This sequence joins TRBV6-6 and TRBJ2-7; perhaps TRBD2 as D (7 bases). This CDR3 is 14 amino acids long. V was pared by 6 bases and J by 7 bases, with 19 bases between. The germline CDR1 and CDR2 sequences are MNHNY and SVGAGI (reference sequence). CDR3 bases: TGTGCCAGCAGAAAAGGAGGGGGAGGGTGGGAGCAGTACTTC. Its translation is CASRKGGGGWEQYF.

The rearrangement joins TRBV7-2 to TRBJ1-2, with 7 bases aligning to TRBD1. V was pared by 8 bases and J by 4 bases, with 10 bases of the junction left unmatched. CDR1 and CDR2 (germline): SGHTA, FQGNSA. This CDR3 contains 14 residues. The CDR3 here is CASVGGRQGYGYTF. The CDR3 nucleotides are TGTGCCAGCGTGGGGGGCCGACAGGGCTATGGCTACACCTTC.

This clone appeared a few times. The chain recombines TRBV6-1 with TRBJ1-5; unclear D gene. V shed 4 bases and J shed 6 bases, with 10 bases lying between them. Per germline, CDR1 MNHNS and CDR2 SASEGT. The CDR3 spans 13 residues. The CDR3 bases are TGTGCCAGCAGTGCGAGGGAGATTCAGCCCCAGCATTTT. Translation gives CASSAREIQPQHF.